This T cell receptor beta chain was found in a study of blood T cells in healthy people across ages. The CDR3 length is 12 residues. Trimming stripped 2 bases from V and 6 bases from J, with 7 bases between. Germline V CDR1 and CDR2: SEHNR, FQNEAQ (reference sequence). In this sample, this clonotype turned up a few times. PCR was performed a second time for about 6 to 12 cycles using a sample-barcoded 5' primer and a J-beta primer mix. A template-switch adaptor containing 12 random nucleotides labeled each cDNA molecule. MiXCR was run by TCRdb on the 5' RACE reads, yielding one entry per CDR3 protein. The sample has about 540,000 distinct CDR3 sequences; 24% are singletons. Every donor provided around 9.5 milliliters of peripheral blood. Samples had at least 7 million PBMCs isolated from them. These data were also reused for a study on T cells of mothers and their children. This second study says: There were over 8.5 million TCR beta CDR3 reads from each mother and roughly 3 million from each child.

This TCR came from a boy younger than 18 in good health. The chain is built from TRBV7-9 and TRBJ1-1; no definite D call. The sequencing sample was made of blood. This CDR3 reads CASSLLIPEAFF. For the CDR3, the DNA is TGTGCCAGCAGCTTATTGATCCCTGAAGCTTTCTTT.